The next 21 T cell receptor beta chains were all read from a single sample in a study of T-cell memory formation after mild COVID-19. TCRdb re-called the 5' RACE reads with MiXCR, one entry per CDR3 protein. Of about 200,000 distinct CDR3 sequences in the sample, more than 8% were seen once. Sequencing was performed on PBMCs or a T cell subset sorted from them (not recorded which). These receptors were collected from a man between 18 and 35 years old who had mild COVID-19 (a few samples of this study predate the infection). Cell type and time point are not known.

In this sample, this clonotype turned up many times. The chain joins TRBV7-2 to TRBJ1-1; TRBD1 agrees at 9 bases. This CDR3 region has 14 residues. The junction had 4 bases not matched to a gene; V was cut back by 5 bases and J by 3 bases. Germline lookup yields CDR1 SGHTA and CDR2 FQGNSA. CDR3 loop: CASSPRQGDTEAFF. For the CDR3, the DNA is TGTGCCAGCAGCCCAAGACAGGGGGACACTGAAGCTTTCTTT.

Only a few counts were recorded for this clonotype. The rearrangement uses TRBV18 and TRBJ2-5; 8 bases are a match to TRBD1. Germline-derived CDR1 and CDR2 are KGHSH and LQKENI. V trimming: 3 bases; J trimming: 4 bases; junction bases outside the gene matches: 4. CDR3 size: 14 residues. CDR3 amino acids: CASSPMDRAETQYF. DNA of the CDR3: TGTGCCAGCTCACCCATGGACAGGGCAGAGACCCAGTACTTC.

In its sample, this clonotype was seen a few times. The chain combines TRBV2 with TRBJ2-5; D gene ambiguous. Trimming took 7 bases from V and 2 from J, leaving 8 bases between them. Germline assignment: CDR1 SNHLY and CDR2 FYNNEI. There are 12 residues in the CDR3. DNA for the CDR3: TGTGCCAGCAAGACTGAACAAGAGACCCAGTACTTC. It specifies CASKTEQETQYF.

There are a few counts of this clonotype. The rearrangement uses TRBV7-9 and TRBJ2-2; the D gene is possibly TRBD1 (6 bases). The CDR3 sequence is 16 residues long. CDR1 SEHNR and CDR2 FQNEAQ come from the germline V gene (reference sequence). V shed 7 bases and J shed 6 bases, with 21 bases lying between them. The CDR3, as DNA: TGTGCCAGCATCCTACCCCCCCAGCAGGGGCCCGGGGAGCTGTTTTTT. This gives the protein CASILPPQQGPGELFF.

This sequence joins TRBV11-2 and TRBJ2-1; 10 nucleotides agree with TRBD2. The CDR3 extends over 16 amino acids. Trimming at V came to 8 bases and at J to 10 bases, leaving 17 bases not matched to a gene. CDR1 and CDR2 (germline): SGHAT, FQNNGV. In DNA form, the CDR3 reads TGTGCCAGCGGCGAGAGCGGGGGGGCCCGCGGTCACGAGCAGTTCTTC. This gives the protein CASGESGGARGHEQFF.

This clonotype has more than one count but fewer than ten. The V call is TRBV10-3, the J call TRBJ2-5; D is unresolved. The CDR3 consists of 12 residues. CDR1 and CDR2 from the germline V gene are ENHRY and SYGVKD. V was cut by 4 bases and J by 5 bases, with 8 bases left in between. The CDR3 here is CAISAMGETQYF. The CDR3 nucleotides are TGTGCCATCAGTGCGATGGGTGAGACCCAGTACTTC.

This clonotype occurred a few times. The chain couples TRBV11-2 to TRBJ1-6, with D perhaps matching TRBD1 (5 bases). The V and J ends lost 8 bases and 12 bases respectively, with 11 bases between them. Germline V gene sequence: CDR1 SGHAT, CDR2 FQNNGV. This CDR3 is 11 amino acids long. CDR3 protein: CASRDLGPLHF. The DNA for the CDR3 is TGTGCCAGCCGGGACCTCGGACCCCTCCACTTT.

V and J are TRBV5-1 and TRBJ1-2, with D tentatively TRBD1 (5 bases). CDR1 SGHRS and CDR2 YFSETQ come from the germline V gene. Trimming took off 2 bases at V and 8 bases at J, with 16 bases between the two ends. CDR3 length: 14 amino acids. CDR3 DNA sequence: TGCGCCAGCAGCTTTCAGGGTGCAGACCAGGGCTACACCTTC. Translated: CASSFQGADQGYTF.

This clonotype has a count of ten or more. This chain uses TRBV5-1 with TRBJ2-1; possibly TRBD1 for D (5 bases). Between the trimmed V and J ends, which lost 2 bases and 15 bases, there was a span of 15 bases. Germline CDR1 SGHRS, CDR2 YFSETQ. This CDR3 is 12 amino acids long. The CDR3 loop reads CASSFEQGAGFF. DNA of the CDR3: TGCGCCAGCAGCTTCGAACAAGGGGCCGGGTTCTTC.

The chain is built from TRBV6-2 or TRBV6-3 and TRBJ2-7; D might be TRBD1 (6 bases). Germline CDR1 is MNHEY and CDR2 is SVGEGT. The CDR3 contains 15 residues. The V and J ends lost 6 bases and 3 bases respectively, with 18 bases between them. The CDR3 DNA follows: TGTGCCAGCAGACTTCCAGGGGTGGCGGTCTACGAGCAGTACTTC. It encodes CASRLPGVAVYEQYF.

This clonotype was detected many times. The gene calls are TRBV5-6 and TRBJ1-1; D not resolved. The CDR3 spans 12 residues. V shed 2 bases and J shed 7 bases, with 9 bases lying between them. Germline-derived CDR1 and CDR2 are SGHDT and YYEEEE. The DNA of the CDR3 is TGTGCCAGCAGCTTTCTAGGGCGTGAAGCTTTCTTT. This sequence encodes CASSFLGREAFF.

The V call is TRBV7-8, the J call TRBJ2-3; D call uncertain. V was pared by 2 bases and J by 10 bases, with 13 bases between. The length of the CDR3 is 13 residues. Germline V gene lookup returns CDR1 SGHVS and CDR2 FQNEAQ. CDR3 DNA: TGTGCCAGCAGCTTACCCACGACGTCGGCGCAGTATTTT. This translates into CASSLPTTSAQYF.

This clonotype was seen more than once but under ten times. This sequence joins TRBV10-3 and TRBJ1-2; TRBD1 might be the D (5 bases). The CDR3 has 15 amino acids. The germline CDR1 and CDR2 sequences are ENHRY and SYGVKD. V was trimmed by 0 bases and J by 3 bases, leaving 11 bases between them. The CDR3 DNA sequence: TGTGCCATCAGTGAGTCAGGGGAAACATACTATGGCTACACCTTC. Its protein is CAISESGETYYGYTF.

This clonotype came up many times. V usage is TRBV6-2 or TRBV6-3 and J usage is TRBJ2-5; TRBD2 matches at 9 bases. CDR1 is MNHEY, CDR2 SVGEGT, per germline. V lost 2 bases, J lost 4 bases, and 11 bases stayed unmatched. This CDR3 has 17 residues. CDR3 loop: CASSYDGSGGWAETQYF. The CDR3 DNA follows: TGTGCCAGCAGTTACGACGGTAGCGGGGGTTGGGCAGAGACCCAGTACTTC.

This clonotype was found many times. This chain joins TRBV5-1 and TRBJ2-6; D unresolved. This CDR3 comprises 17 residues. Germline V CDR1 and CDR2: SGHRS, YFSETQ. The germline V and J ends were trimmed by 5 bases and 0 bases, with 15 bases remaining between them. The CDR3 region is CASSSSVSNSGANVLTF. CDR3 nucleotide sequence: TGCGCCAGCAGTTCGTCGGTATCTAACTCTGGGGCCAACGTCCTGACTTTC.

This clonotype came up a few times. The V call is TRBV6-5, the J call TRBJ1-1; possibly TRBD1 for D (6 bases). Germline lookup yields CDR1 MNHEY and CDR2 SVGAGI. CDR3 size: 16 residues. Trimming stripped 0 bases from V and 0 bases from J, with 11 bases between. The CDR3 DNA sequence: TGTGCCAGCAGTTACTCGAGGCAGGGGATGAACACTGAAGCTTTCTTT. Its translation: CASSYSRQGMNTEAFF.

This clonotype was observed many times. The chain couples TRBV5-1 to TRBJ2-3; TRBD1 aligns across 11 bases. Germline assignment: CDR1 SGHRS and CDR2 YFSETQ. Germline trimming cut 0 bases from V and 3 bases from J; bases unmatched to any gene: 3. The CDR3 loop spans 16 amino acids. This CDR3 is CASSLAGTGGTDTQYF. The CDR3 DNA reads TGCGCCAGCAGCTTGGCCGGGACAGGGGGTACAGATACGCAGTATTTT. The variable domain in full, with the rest retrieved from reference TRBV5-1 and TRBJ2-3, is KAGVTQTPRYLIKTRGQQVTLSCSPISGHRSVSWYQQTPGQGLQFLFEYFSETQRNKGNFPGRFSGRQFSNSRSEMNVSTLELGDSALYLCASSLAGTGGTDTQYFGPGTRLTVL.

A few counts support this clonotype. The gene calls are TRBV6-1 and TRBJ2-1, with TRBD2 matching 11 bases. Per germline, CDR1 MNHNS and CDR2 SASEGT. This CDR3 contains 14 residues. Germline trimming cut 10 bases from V and 5 bases from J; bases unmatched to any gene: 7. The CDR3 DNA is TGTGCCACCCCGGGGACTAGCGGACACAATGAGCAGTTCTTC. Amino acids: CATPGTSGHNEQFF.

The chain has TRBV2 and TRBJ1-1; D remains ambiguous. Trimming stripped 2 bases from V and 0 bases from J, with 7 bases between. CDR1 SNHLY and CDR2 FYNNEI come from the germline V gene. There are 14 residues in the CDR3. CDR3 sequence (DNA): TGTGCCAGCAGTGAAAGGGCCGTGAACACTGAAGCTTTCTTT. Translated: CASSERAVNTEAFF.

This clonotype was seen a handful of times. The rearrangement links TRBV6-5 to TRBJ1-2; D gene unclear. The V and J ends lost 2 bases and 2 bases respectively, with 9 bases between them. CDR1 is MNHEY, CDR2 SVGAGI, per germline. The CDR3 runs to 14 residues. The CDR3 loop is CASSYSAANYGYTF. CDR3 coding DNA: TGTGCCAGCAGTTACAGCGCGGCAAACTATGGCTACACCTTC.

This clonotype occurred a few times. V gene TRBV20-1 combines with J gene TRBJ1-5; weak D call: TRBD1 (5 bases). With 1 base removed from V and 6 bases from J, the gap between germline ends came to 10 bases. The CDR3 runs 13 residues. Per the germline V gene, CDR1 is DFQATT and CDR2 is SNEGSKA (reference sequence). In nucleotides, the CDR3 is TGCAGTGCTAGAGTGGAGGGGCGTCAGCCCCAGCATTTT. Amino acid sequence: CSARVEGRQPQHF.